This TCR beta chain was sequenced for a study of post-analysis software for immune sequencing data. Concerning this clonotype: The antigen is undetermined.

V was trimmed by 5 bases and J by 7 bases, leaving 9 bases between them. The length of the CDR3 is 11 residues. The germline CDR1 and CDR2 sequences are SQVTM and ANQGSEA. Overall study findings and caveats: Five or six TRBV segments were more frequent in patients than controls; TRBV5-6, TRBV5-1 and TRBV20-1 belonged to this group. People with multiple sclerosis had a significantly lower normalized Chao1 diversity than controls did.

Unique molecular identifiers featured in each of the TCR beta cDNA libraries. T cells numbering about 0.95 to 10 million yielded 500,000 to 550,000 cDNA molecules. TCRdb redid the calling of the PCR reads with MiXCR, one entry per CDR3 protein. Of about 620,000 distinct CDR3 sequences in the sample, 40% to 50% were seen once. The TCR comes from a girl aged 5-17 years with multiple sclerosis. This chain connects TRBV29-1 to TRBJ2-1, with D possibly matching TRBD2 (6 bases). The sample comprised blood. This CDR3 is CSVQEGNEQFF. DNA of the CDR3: TGCAGCGTTCAGGAGGGTAATGAGCAGTTCTTC.